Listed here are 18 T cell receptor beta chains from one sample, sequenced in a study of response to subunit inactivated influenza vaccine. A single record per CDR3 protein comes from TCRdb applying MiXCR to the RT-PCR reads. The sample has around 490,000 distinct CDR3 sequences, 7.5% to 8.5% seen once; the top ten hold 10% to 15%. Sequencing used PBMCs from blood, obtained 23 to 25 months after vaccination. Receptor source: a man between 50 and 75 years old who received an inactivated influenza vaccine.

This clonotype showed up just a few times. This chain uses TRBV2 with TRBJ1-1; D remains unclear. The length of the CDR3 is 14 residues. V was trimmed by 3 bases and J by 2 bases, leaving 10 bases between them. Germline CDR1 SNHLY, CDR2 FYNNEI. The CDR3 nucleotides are TGTGCCAGCAGTGAGTCGGGCAGAAACACTGAAGCTTTCTTT. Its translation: CASSESGRNTEAFF.

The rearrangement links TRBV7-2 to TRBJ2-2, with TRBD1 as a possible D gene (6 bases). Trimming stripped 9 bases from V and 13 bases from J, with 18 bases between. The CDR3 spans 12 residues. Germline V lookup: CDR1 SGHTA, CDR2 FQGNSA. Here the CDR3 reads CASSLTGRGLFF. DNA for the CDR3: TGTGCCAGTAGCCTTACAGGCAGGGGGCTGTTTTTT.

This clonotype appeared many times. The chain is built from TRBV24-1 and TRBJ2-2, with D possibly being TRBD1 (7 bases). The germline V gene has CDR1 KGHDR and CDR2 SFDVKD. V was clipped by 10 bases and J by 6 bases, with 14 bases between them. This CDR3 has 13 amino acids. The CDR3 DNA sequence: TGTGCCACAGGGAGGACAGGCGCCGGGGAGCTGTTTTTT. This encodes CATGRTGAGELFF.

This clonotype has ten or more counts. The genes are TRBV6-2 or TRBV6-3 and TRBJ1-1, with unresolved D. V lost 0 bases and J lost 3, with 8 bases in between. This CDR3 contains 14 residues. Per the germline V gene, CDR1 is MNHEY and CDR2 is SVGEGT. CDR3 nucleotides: TGTGCCAGCAGTTACTCTGTAGGGTACACTGAAGCTTTCTTT. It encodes CASSYSVGYTEAFF.

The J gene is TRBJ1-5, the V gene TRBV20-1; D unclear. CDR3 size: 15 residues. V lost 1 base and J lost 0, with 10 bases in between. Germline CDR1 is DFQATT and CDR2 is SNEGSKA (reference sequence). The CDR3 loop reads CSARGGSYSNQPQHF. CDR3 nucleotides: TGCAGTGCTAGAGGCGGAAGCTATAGCAATCAGCCCCAGCATTTT.

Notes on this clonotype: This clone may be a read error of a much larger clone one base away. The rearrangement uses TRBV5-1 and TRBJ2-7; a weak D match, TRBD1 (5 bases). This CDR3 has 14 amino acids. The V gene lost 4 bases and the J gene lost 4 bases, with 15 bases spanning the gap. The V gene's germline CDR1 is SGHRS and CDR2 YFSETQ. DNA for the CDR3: TGCGCCAGCAGCCAATCACAGGAGTGGTACGAGCAGTACTTC. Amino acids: CASSQSQEWYEQYF. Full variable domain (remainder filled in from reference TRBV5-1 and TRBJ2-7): KAGVTQTPRYLIKTRGQQVTLSCSPISGHRSVSWYQQTPGQGLQFLFEYFSETQRNKGNFPGRFSGRQFSNSRSEMNVSTLELGDSALYLCASSQSQEWYEQYFGPGTRLTVT.

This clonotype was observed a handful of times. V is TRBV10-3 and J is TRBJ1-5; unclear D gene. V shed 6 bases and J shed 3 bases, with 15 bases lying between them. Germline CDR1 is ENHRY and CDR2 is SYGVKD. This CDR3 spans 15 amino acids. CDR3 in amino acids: CAIRAGPALNQPQHF. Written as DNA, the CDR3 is TGTGCCATCAGAGCCGGGCCAGCGCTCAATCAGCCCCAGCATTTT.

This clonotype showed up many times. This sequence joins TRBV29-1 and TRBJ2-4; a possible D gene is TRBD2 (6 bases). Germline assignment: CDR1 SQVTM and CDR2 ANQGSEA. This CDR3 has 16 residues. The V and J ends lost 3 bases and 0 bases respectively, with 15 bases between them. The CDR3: CSVEEQEGLAKNIQYF. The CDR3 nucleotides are TGCAGCGTTGAGGAACAGGAGGGATTAGCCAAAAACATTCAGTACTTC. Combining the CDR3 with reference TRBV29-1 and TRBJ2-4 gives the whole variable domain SAVISQKPSRDICQRGTSLTIQCQVDSQVTMMFWYRQQPGQSLTLIATANQGSEATYESGFVIDKFPISRPNLTFSTLTVSNMSPEDSSIYLCSVEEQEGLAKNIQYFGAGTRLSVL.

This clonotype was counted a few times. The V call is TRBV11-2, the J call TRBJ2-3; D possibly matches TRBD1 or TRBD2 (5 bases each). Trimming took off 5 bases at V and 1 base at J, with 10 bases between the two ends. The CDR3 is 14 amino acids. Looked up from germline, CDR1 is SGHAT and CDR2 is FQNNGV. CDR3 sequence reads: CASSPLGRTDTQYF. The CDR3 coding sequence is TGTGCCAGCAGCCCACTGGGACGCACAGATACGCAGTATTTT.

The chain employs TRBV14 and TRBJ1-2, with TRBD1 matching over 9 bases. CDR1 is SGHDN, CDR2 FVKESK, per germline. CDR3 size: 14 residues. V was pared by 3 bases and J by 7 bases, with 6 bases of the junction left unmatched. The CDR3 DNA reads TGTGCCAGCAGCCACCTGGACAGGGGTTTTGGCTACACCTTC. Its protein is CASSHLDRGFGYTF.

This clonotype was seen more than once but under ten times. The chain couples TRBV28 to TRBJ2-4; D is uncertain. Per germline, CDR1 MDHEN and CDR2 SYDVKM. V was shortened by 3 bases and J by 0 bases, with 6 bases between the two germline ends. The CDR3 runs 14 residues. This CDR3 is CASSFQLAKNIQYF. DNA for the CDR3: TGTGCCAGCAGTTTCCAGTTAGCCAAAAACATTCAGTACTTC.

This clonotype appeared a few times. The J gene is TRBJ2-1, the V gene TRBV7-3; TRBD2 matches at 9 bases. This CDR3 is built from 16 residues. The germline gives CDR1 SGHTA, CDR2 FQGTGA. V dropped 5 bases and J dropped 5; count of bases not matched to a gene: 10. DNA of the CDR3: TGTGCCAGCAGCCCGCGGGCGAGCGGGAGGAACAATGAGCAGTTCTTC. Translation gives CASSPRASGRNNEQFF.

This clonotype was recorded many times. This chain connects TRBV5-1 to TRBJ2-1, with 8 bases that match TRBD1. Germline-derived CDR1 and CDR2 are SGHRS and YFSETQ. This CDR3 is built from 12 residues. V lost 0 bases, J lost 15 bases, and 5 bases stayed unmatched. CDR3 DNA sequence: TGCGCCAGCAGCTTGGACAGGGGGGAACGGTTCTTC. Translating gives CASSLDRGERFF. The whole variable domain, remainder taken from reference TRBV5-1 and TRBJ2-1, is KAGVTQTPRYLIKTRGQQVTLSCSPISGHRSVSWYQQTPGQGLQFLFEYFSETQRNKGNFPGRFSGRQFSNSRSEMNVSTLELGDSALYLCASSLDRGERFFGPGTRLTVL.

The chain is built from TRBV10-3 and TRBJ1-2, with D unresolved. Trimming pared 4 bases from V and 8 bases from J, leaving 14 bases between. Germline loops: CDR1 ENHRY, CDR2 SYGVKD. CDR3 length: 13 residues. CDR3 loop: CAISAPAAEGYTF. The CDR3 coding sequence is TGTGCCATCAGTGCTCCGGCGGCGGAGGGCTACACCTTC.

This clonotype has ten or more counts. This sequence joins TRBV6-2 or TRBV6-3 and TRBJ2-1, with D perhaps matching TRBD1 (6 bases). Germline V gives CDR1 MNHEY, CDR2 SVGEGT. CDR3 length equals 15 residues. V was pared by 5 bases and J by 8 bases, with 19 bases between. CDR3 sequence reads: CASSIPGSRGYEQFF. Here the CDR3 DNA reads TGTGCCAGCAGTATCCCCGGGTCCAGGGGATATGAGCAGTTCTTC.

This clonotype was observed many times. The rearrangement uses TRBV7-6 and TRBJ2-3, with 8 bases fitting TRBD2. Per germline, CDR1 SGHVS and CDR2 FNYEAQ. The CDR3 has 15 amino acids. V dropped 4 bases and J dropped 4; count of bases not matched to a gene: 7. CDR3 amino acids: CASSSKAGDADTQYF. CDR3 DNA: TGTGCCAGCAGCTCGAAAGCGGGAGATGCAGATACGCAGTATTTT.

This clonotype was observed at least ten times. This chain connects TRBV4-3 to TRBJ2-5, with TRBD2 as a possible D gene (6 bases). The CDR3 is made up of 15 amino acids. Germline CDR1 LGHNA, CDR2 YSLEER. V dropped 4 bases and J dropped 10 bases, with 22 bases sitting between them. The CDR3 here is CASSRTRLGTSDQYF. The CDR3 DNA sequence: TGCGCCAGCAGCCGCACTCGACTAGGGACGAGTGACCAGTACTTC.

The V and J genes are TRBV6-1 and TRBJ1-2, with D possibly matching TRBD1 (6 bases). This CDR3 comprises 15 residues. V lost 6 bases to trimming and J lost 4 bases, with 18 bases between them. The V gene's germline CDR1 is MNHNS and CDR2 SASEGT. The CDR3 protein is CASRKSGQLVYGYTF. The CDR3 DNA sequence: TGTGCCAGCAGGAAGTCTGGACAGCTAGTCTATGGCTACACCTTC.